This T cell receptor beta chain originates from a study of Graves' ophthalmopathy and Graves' hyperthyroidism. Germline values: CDR1 SGHDT, CDR2 YYEEEE. There are 16 residues in the CDR3. V was pared by 2 bases and J by 4 bases, with 13 bases between. In this sample, this clonotype turned up a few times. The antigen remains undetermined. Whole-study findings and limits: Detection in blood was also observed for most expanded thyroid clonotypes above 0.001 frequency.

Amplifying from RNA transcripts, the study obtained TCR beta CDR3 regions. First-round RT-PCR used HTBI primers; second-round multiplex PCR followed. TCRdb re-analysed the multiplex PCR reads in MiXCR, keeping a single row per CDR3 protein. The repertoire holds approximately 1.2 million distinct CDR3 sequences, less than 45% seen once, with over 8.5% in the top ten. Clinical symptoms, serum thyroxine, TRAb, thyroid ultrasound and orbital computed tomography determined diagnosis. This sequence originates from an adult man with Graves' hyperthyroidism. The J gene is TRBJ1-6, the V gene TRBV5-6; TRBD1 is a possible D gene (5 bases). Sequencing was done on a sample of peripheral blood or thyroid tissue (not recorded which). The CDR3 DNA follows: TGTGCCAGCAGCTTAACGGGGGATCTTTATAATTCACCCCTCCACTTT. Translated, it gives CASSLTGDLYNSPLHF. Based on the CDR3 plus reference TRBV5-6 and TRBJ1-6, the full variable domain is DAGVTQSPTHLIKTRGQQVTLRCSPKSGHDTVSWYQQALGQGPQFIFQYYEEEERQRGNFPDRFSGHQFPNYSSELNVNALLLGDSALYLCASSLTGDLYNSPLHFGNGTRLTVT.